Given below is one TCR beta chain in context. The entry originates in a study of cytomegalovirus exposure and HLA in healthy donors. Vbeta (60) and Jbeta (13) primers were used in the PCR. Sequencing used immunoSEQ multiplex PCR; TCRdb keeps in-frame clones, though not all of them. The sample carries a few hundred thousand clones, about 80% recorded once. The CDR3 extends over 14 amino acids. Looked up from germline, CDR1 is MNHNS and CDR2 is SASEGT. After removal of 6 bases from V and 6 bases from J, the junction contained 7 bases not matched to a gene. This TCR was sampled from a woman aged 40 to 50 in good health and CMV-seronegative. The V and J genes are TRBV6-1 and TRBJ1-5; TRBD1 agrees at 8 bases. Sequencing input: PBMCs. The CDR3: CASRVRQGSQPQHF. The DNA for the CDR3 is TGTGCCAGCAGAGTAAGACAGGGGAGTCAGCCCCAGCATTTT.